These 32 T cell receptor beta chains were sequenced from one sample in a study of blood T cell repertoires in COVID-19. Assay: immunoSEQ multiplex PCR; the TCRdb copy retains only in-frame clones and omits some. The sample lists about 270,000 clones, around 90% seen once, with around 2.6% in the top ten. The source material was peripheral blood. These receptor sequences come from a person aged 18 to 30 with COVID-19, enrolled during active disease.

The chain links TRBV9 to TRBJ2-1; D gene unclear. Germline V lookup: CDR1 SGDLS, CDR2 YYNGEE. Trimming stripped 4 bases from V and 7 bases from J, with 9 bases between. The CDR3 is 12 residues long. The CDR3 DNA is TGTGCCAGCAGCAAAGCGATGAATGAGCAGTTCTTC. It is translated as CASSKAMNEQFF.

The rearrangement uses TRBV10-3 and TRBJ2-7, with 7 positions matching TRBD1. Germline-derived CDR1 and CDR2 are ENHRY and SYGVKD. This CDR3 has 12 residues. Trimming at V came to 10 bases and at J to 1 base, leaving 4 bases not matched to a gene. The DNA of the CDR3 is TGTGCCACCAGGGACAGTTCCTACGAGCAGTACTTC. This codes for CATRDSSYEQYF.

CDR3 protein: CASSLAPGGSNTYEQYF. CDR3 DNA sequence: TGTGCCAGCAGCTTGGCCCCGGGAGGTAGCAACACTTACGAGCAGTACTTC. This chain connects TRBV5-6 to TRBJ2-7; 7 nucleotides line up with TRBD2. The CDR3 is 17 residues long. CDR1 is SGHDT and CDR2 is YYEEEE in the germline V gene. V trimming: 0 bases; J trimming: 4 bases; junction bases outside the gene matches: 13.

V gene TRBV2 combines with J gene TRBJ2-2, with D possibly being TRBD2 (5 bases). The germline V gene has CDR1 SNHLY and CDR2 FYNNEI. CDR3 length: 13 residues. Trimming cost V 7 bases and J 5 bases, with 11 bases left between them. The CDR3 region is CASNLGRTGELFF. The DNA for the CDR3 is TGTGCCAGCAATTTGGGGAGAACCGGGGAGCTGTTTTTT. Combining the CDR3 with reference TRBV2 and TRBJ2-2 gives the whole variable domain EPEVTQTPSHQVTQMGQEVILRCVPISNHLYFYWYRQILGQKVEFLVSFYNNEISEKSEIFDDQFSVERPDGSNFTLKIRSTKLEDSAMYFCASNLGRTGELFFGEGSRLTVL.

CDR3 loop: CASSPNGWELFF. The CDR3 DNA sequence: TGCGCCAGCAGCCCTAACGGGTGGGAGCTGTTTTTT. This chain connects TRBV4-1 to TRBJ2-2; no definite D call. The length of the CDR3 is 12 residues. V was clipped by 4 bases and J by 9 bases, with 9 bases between them. Germline CDR1 MGHRA, CDR2 YSYEKL.

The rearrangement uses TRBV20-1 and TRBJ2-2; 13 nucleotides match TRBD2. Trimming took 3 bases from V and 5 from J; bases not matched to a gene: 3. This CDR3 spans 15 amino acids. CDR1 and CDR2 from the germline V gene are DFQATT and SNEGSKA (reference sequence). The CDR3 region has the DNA TGCAGTGCTAGTCCGGGACTAGCGGGAACCGGGGAGCTGTTTTTT. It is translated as CSASPGLAGTGELFF.

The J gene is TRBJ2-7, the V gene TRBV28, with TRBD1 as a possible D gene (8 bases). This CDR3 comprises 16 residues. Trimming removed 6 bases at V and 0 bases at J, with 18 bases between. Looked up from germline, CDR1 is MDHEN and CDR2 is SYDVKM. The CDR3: CASSSTTGGGSYEQYF. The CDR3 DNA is TGTGCCAGCAGCTCCACCACAGGGGGGGGCTCCTACGAGCAGTACTTC.

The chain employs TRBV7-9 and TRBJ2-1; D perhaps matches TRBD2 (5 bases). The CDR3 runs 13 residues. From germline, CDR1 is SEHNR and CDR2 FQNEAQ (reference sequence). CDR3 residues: CAGRSAYYNEQFF. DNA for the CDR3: TGTGCTGGGAGAAGCGCGTACTACAATGAGCAGTTCTTC.

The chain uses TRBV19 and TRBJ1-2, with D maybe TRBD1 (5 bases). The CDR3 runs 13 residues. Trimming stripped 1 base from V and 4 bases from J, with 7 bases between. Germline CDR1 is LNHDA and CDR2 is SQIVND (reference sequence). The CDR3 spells CASSIGQGYGYTF. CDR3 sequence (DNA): TGTGCCAGTAGTATAGGGCAGGGCTATGGCTACACCTTC. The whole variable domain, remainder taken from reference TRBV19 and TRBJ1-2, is DGGITQSPKYLFRKEGQNVTLSCEQNLNHDAMYWYRQDPGQGLRLIYYSQIVNDFQKGDIAEGYSVSREKKESFPLTVTSAQKNPTAFYLCASSIGQGYGYTFGSGTRLTVV.

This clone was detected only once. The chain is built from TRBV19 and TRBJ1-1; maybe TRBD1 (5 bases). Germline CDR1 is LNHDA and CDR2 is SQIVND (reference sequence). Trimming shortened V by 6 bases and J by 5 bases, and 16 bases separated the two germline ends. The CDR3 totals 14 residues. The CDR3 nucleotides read TGTGCCAGTAGGCTCGAGCGGGGCGGGACTGAAGCTTTCTTT. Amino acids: CASRLERGGTEAFF. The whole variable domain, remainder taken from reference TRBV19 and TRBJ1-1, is DGGITQSPKYLFRKEGQNVTLSCEQNLNHDAMYWYRQDPGQGLRLIYYSQIVNDFQKGDIAEGYSVSREKKESFPLTVTSAQKNPTAFYLCASRLERGGTEAFFGQGTRLTVV.

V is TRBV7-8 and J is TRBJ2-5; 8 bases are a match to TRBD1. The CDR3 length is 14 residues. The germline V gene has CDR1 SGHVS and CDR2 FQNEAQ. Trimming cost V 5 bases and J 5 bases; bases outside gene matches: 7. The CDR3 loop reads CASSQAGGLETQYF. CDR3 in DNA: TGTGCCAGCAGCCAGGCAGGGGGCTTGGAGACCCAGTACTTC.

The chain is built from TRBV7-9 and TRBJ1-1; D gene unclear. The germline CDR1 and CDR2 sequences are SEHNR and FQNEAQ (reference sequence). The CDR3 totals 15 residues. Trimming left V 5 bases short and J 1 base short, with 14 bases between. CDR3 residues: CASSRNQVGNTEAFF. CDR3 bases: TGTGCCAGCAGCCGTAACCAGGTGGGGAACACTGAAGCTTTCTTT. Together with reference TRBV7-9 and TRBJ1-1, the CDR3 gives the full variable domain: DTGVSQNPRHKITKRGQNVTFRCDPISEHNRLYWYRQTLGQGPEFLTYFQNEAQLEKSRLLSDRFSAERPKGSFSTLEIQRTEQGDSAMYLCASSRNQVGNTEAFFGQGTRLTVV.

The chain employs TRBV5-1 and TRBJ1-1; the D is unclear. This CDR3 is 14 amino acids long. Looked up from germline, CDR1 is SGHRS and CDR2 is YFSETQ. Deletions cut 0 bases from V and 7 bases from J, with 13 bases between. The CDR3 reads CASSLDVTEGEAFF. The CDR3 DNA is TGCGCCAGCAGCTTGGACGTGACGGAGGGTGAAGCTTTCTTT.

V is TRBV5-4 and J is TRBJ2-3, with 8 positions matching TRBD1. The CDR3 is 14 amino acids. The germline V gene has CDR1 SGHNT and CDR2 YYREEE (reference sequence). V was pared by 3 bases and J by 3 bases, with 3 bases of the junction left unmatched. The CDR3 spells CASSYGQGTDTQYF. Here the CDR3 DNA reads TGTGCCAGCAGCTATGGACAGGGAACAGATACGCAGTATTTT.

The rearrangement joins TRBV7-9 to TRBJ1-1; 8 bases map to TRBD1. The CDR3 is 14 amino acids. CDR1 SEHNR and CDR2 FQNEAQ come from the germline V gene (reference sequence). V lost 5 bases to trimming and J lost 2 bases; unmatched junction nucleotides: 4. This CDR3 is CASSAGQGNTEAFF. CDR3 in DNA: TGTGCCAGCAGCGCCGGACAGGGAAACACTGAAGCTTTCTTT.

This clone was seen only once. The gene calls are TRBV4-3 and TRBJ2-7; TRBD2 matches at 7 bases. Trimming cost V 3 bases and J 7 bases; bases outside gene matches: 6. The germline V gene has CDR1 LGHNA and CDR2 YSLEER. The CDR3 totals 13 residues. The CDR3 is CASSQATGGEQYF. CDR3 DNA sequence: TGCGCCAGCAGCCAGGCCACGGGGGGAGAGCAGTACTTC.

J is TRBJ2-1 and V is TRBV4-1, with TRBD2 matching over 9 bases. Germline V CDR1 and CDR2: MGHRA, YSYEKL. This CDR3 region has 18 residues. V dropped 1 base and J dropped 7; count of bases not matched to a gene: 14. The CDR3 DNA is TGCGCCAGCAGCCAAGGTATAGCGGGAGAGGGGCGGGCGAATGAGCAGTTCTTC. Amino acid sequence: CASSQGIAGEGRANEQFF.

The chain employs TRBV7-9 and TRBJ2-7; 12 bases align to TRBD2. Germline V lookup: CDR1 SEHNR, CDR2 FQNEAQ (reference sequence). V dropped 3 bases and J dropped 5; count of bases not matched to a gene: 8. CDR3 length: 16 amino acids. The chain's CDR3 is CASSLGPGLAGHEQYF. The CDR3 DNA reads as TGTGCCAGCAGCTTGGGGCCGGGACTAGCGGGCCACGAGCAGTACTTC.

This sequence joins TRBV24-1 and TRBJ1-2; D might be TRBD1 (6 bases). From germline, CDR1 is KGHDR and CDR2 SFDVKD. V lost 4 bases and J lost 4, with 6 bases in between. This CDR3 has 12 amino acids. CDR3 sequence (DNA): TGTGCCACCAGTGAACAGGGCTATGGCTACACCTTC. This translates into CATSEQGYGYTF.

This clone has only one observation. Here the CDR3 DNA reads TGTGCCAGCAGCATCCCTAGCGGGAGCCGCAATGAGCAGTTCTTC. Its translation: CASSIPSGSRNEQFF. The chain combines TRBV13 with TRBJ2-1, with 10 bases aligning to TRBD2. The CDR3 contains 15 residues. V was pared by 5 bases and J by 6 bases, with 7 bases of the junction left unmatched. Per germline, CDR1 PRHDT and CDR2 FYEKMQ (reference sequence).

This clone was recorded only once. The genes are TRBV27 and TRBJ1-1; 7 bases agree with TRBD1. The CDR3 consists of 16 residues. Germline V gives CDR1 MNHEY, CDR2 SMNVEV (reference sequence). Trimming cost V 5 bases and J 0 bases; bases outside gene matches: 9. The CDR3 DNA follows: TGTGCCAGCAGTCCCTACAGGGGCGGCGTGAACACTGAAGCTTTCTTT. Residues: CASSPYRGGVNTEAFF.

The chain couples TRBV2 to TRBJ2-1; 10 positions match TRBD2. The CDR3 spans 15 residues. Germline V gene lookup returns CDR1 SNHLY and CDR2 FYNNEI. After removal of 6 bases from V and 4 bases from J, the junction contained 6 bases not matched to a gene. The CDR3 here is CASSGSGRGYNEQFF. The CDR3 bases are TGTGCCAGCAGCGGCAGCGGGAGGGGTTACAATGAGCAGTTCTTC.

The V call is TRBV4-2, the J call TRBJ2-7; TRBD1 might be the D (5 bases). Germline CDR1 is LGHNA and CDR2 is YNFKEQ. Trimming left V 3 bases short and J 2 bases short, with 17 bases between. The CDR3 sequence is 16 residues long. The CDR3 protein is CASSHKYGDSTYEQYF. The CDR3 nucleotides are TGTGCCAGCAGCCATAAGTACGGAGACAGTACCTACGAGCAGTACTTC.

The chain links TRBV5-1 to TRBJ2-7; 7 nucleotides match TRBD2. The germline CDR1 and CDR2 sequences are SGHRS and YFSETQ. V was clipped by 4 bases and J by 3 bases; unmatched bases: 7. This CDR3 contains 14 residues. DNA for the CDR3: TGCGCCAGCAGCCCAACCGGGGGGAGCTACGAGCAGTACTTC. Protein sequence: CASSPTGGSYEQYF. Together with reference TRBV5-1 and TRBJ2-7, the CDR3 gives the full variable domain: KAGVTQTPRYLIKTRGQQVTLSCSPISGHRSVSWYQQTPGQGLQFLFEYFSETQRNKGNFPGRFSGRQFSNSRSEMNVSTLELGDSALYLCASSPTGGSYEQYFGPGTRLTVT.

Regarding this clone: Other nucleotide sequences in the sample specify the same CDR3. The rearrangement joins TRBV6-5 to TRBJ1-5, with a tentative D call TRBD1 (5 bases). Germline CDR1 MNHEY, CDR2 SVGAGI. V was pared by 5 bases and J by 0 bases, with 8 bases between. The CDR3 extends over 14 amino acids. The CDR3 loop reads CASSKGYSNQPQHF. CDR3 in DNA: TGTGCCAGCAGTAAGGGGTATAGCAATCAGCCCCAGCATTTT.

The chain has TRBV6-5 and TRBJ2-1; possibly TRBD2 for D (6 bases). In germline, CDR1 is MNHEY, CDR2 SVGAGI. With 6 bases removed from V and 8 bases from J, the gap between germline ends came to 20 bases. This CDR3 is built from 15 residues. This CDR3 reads CASSLEEGGIDEQFF. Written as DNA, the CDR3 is TGTGCCAGCAGCCTTGAAGAGGGCGGGATCGATGAGCAGTTCTTC.

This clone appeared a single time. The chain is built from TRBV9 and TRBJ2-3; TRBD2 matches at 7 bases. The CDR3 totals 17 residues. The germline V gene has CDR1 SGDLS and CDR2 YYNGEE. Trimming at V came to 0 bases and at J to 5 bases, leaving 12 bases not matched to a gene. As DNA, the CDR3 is TGTGCCAGCAGCGTAGGCACCATCTCAGCGGGAAGAGATACGCAGTATTTT. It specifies CASSVGTISAGRDTQYF.

The chain's CDR3 is CASSGGQGRNNEQFF. CDR3 bases: TGCGCCAGCAGTGGGGGACAGGGGAGGAACAATGAGCAGTTCTTC. The rearrangement uses TRBV10-1 and TRBJ2-1, with TRBD1 matching 10 bases. This CDR3 is built from 15 residues. With 4 bases clipped from V and 5 bases from J, the junction kept 5 bases outside the gene matches. Per germline, CDR1 WNHNN and CDR2 SYGVQD (reference sequence).

The CDR3 here is CASSFGLQEQYF. CDR3 DNA sequence: TGTGCCAGCAGCTTCGGGTTGCAAGAGCAGTACTTC. The chain combines TRBV11-2 with TRBJ2-7; D remains ambiguous. Germline V gives CDR1 SGHAT, CDR2 FQNNGV. V dropped 3 bases and J dropped 7 bases, with 10 bases sitting between them. The CDR3 has 12 amino acids.

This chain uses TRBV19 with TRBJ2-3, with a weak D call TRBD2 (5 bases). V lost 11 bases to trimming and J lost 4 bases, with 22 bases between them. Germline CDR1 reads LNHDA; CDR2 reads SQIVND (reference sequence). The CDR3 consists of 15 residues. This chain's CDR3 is CAASGNFHGPDTQYF. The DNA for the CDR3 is TGTGCCGCCTCGGGGAACTTCCATGGTCCAGATACGCAGTATTTT. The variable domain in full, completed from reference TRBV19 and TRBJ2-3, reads DGGITQSPKYLFRKEGQNVTLSCEQNLNHDAMYWYRQDPGQGLRLIYYSQIVNDFQKGDIAEGYSVSREKKESFPLTVTSAQKNPTAFYLCAASGNFHGPDTQYFGPGTRLTVL.

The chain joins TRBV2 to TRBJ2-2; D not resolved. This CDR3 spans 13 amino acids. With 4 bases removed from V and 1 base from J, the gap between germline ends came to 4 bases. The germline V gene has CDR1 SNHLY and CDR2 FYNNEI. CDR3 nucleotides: TGTGCCAGCAGTGCGGGGAACACCGGGGAGCTGTTTTTT. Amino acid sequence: CASSAGNTGELFF. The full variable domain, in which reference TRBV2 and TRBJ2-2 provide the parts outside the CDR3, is EPEVTQTPSHQVTQMGQEVILRCVPISNHLYFYWYRQILGQKVEFLVSFYNNEISEKSEIFDDQFSVERPDGSNFTLKIRSTKLEDSAMYFCASSAGNTGELFFGEGSRLTVL.

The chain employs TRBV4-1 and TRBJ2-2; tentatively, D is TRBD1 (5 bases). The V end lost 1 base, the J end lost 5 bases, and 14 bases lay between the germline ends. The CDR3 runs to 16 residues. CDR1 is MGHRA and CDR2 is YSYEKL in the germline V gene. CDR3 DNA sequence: TGCGCCAGCAGCCAAGGCACAGGTGGGCAAACCGGGGAGCTGTTTTTT. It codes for CASSQGTGGQTGELFF.